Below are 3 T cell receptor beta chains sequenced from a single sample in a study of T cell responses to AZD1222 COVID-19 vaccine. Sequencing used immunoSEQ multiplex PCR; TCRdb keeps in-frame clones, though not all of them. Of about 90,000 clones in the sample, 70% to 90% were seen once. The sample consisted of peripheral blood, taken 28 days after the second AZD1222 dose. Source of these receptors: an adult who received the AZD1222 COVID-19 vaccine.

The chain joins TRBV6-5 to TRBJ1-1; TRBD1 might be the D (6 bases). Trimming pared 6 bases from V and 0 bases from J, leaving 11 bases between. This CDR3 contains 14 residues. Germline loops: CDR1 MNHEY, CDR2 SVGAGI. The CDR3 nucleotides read TGTGCCAGCAGGACAGGAGCCTTGAACACTGAAGCTTTCTTT. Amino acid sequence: CASRTGALNTEAFF.

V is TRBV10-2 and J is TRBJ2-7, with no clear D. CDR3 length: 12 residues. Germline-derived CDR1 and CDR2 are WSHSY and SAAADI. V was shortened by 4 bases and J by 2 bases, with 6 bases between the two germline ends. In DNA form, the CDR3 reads TGCGCCAGCAGTGGACTGCCCTACGAGCAGTACTTC. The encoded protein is CASSGLPYEQYF.

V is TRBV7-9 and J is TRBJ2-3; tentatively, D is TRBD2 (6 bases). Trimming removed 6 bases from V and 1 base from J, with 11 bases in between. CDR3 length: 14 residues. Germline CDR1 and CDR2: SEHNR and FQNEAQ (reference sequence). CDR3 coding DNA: TGTGCCAGCAGACGGGAGTGGGGCACAGATACGCAGTATTTT. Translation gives CASRREWGTDTQYF.